One sample yielded the 19 T cell receptor beta chains listed below, sequenced in a study of shared clonotypes between healthy human individuals. Method: immunoSEQ multiplex PCR; TCRdb's copy keeps in-frame clones and lacks some. The table includes more than 1,200,000 clones, approximately 98.5% detected once. Sequenced sample: naive CD4+ T cells sorted from blood. Subset of the sample: CD45RA+ positively selected. The receptor set was obtained from a man under 40 in good health.

This chain connects TRBV6-6 to TRBJ2-5; D is possibly TRBD2 (5 bases). Germline V CDR1 and CDR2: MNHNY, SVGAGI (reference sequence). This CDR3 comprises 14 residues. V was clipped by 5 bases and J by 2 bases, with 12 bases between them. CDR3 sequence: CASSDPRGQETQYF. The CDR3 DNA reads TGTGCCAGCAGTGACCCCCGCGGGCAAGAGACCCAGTACTTC.

The rearrangement links TRBV15 to TRBJ1-5, with D hard to call. V lost 1 base to trimming and J lost 7 bases, with 17 bases between them. Germline V gene sequence: CDR1 LNHNV, CDR2 YYDKDF (reference sequence). This CDR3 contains 16 residues. CDR3 sequence reads: CATSRGSNFGGQPQHF. Written as DNA, the CDR3 is TGTGCCACCAGCAGAGGGTCGAATTTTGGAGGGCAGCCCCAGCATTTT. The full variable domain, its missing parts supplied by reference TRBV15 and TRBJ1-5, is DAMVIQNPRYQVTQFGKPVTLSCSQTLNHNVMYWYQQKSSQAPKLLFHYYDKDFNNEADTPDNFQSRRPNTSFCFLDIRSPGLGDTAMYLCATSRGSNFGGQPQHFGDGTRLSIL.

J is TRBJ1-5 and V is TRBV10-2, with D maybe TRBD1 (6 bases). Per germline, CDR1 WSHSY and CDR2 SAAADI. CDR3 size: 14 residues. V was shortened by 7 bases and J by 6 bases, with 16 bases between the two germline ends. The CDR3 loop reads CASTEGGRSQPQHF. CDR3 nucleotide sequence: TGCGCCAGCACCGAGGGGGGACGTAGTCAGCCCCAGCATTTT.

The chain is built from TRBV28 and TRBJ1-5; 8 bases fit TRBD1. Losses at the gene ends were 5 bases for V and 5 bases for J; bases not matched to a gene: 2. The CDR3 runs to 13 residues. The germline CDR1 and CDR2 sequences are MDHEN and SYDVKM. CDR3 nucleotides: TGTGCCAGCAGTACAGGGGGGTATCAGCCCCAGCATTTT. This encodes CASSTGGYQPQHF. Combining the CDR3 with reference TRBV28 and TRBJ1-5 gives the whole variable domain DVKVTQSSRYLVKRTGEKVFLECVQDMDHENMFWYRQDPGLGLRLIYFSYDVKMKEKGDIPEGYSVSREKKERFSLILESASTNQTSMYLCASSTGGYQPQHFGDGTRLSIL.

The chain uses TRBV27 and TRBJ2-1; TRBD2 matches at 10 bases. The CDR3 is 15 residues long. V trimming: 6 bases; J trimming: 6 bases; junction bases outside the gene matches: 8. CDR1 MNHEY and CDR2 SMNVEV come from the germline V gene (reference sequence). Here the CDR3 DNA reads TGTGCCAGCAGGACGACTAGCGGGCCACGCAATGAGCAGTTCTTC. Encoded protein: CASRTTSGPRNEQFF.

The chain employs TRBV11-2 and TRBJ2-7; 7 nucleotides match TRBD1. The CDR3 is 14 residues long. Trimming cost V 0 bases and J 3 bases; bases outside gene matches: 2. Germline CDR1 is SGHAT and CDR2 is FQNNGV. The CDR3 coding sequence is TGTGCCAGCAGCTTAGAAGGGACAGTCTACGAGCAGTACTTC. The encoded protein is CASSLEGTVYEQYF. Filled out from reference TRBV11-2 and TRBJ2-7, the complete variable domain reads EAGVAQSPRYKIIEKRQSVAFWCNPISGHATLYWYQQILGQGPKLLIQFQNNGVVDDSQLPKDRFSAERLKGVDSTLKIQPAKLEDSAVYLCASSLEGTVYEQYFGPGTRLTVT.

The chain links TRBV5-1 to TRBJ2-7; 10 nucleotides match TRBD2. V was pared by 7 bases and J by 2 bases, with 15 bases of the junction left unmatched. Germline V gene data show CDR1 as SGHRS and CDR2 as YFSETQ. The CDR3 runs to 17 residues. CDR3 residues: CASPQSPQSGRAYEQYF. CDR3 nucleotide sequence: TGCGCCAGCCCCCAATCTCCACAAAGCGGGAGGGCCTACGAGCAGTACTTC.

This sequence joins TRBV11-2 and TRBJ1-2; 8 positions agree with TRBD1. J gave up 4 bases and V 2 bases, and 9 bases lay outside the gene matches. The CDR3 runs to 16 residues. The germline V gene has CDR1 SGHAT and CDR2 FQNNGV. The CDR3 here is CASSLMSAGGFYGYTF. CDR3 DNA: TGTGCCAGCAGCTTAATGTCGGCAGGGGGCTTCTATGGCTACACCTTC.

The chain joins TRBV7-9 to TRBJ2-6; D is ambiguous. CDR1 is SEHNR, CDR2 FQNEAQ, per germline (reference sequence). The CDR3 spans 12 residues. In DNA, the CDR3 is TGTGCTGTGGGCGCTGGGGCCAACGTCCTGACTTTC. Encoded protein: CAVGAGANVLTF.

This chain links TRBV30 with TRBJ1-2, with D hard to call. Germline-derived CDR1 and CDR2 are GTSNPN and SVGIG (reference sequence). The CDR3 length is 12 residues. Trimming stripped 4 bases from V and 8 bases from J, with 14 bases between. The CDR3 protein is CAWNPGGLGYTF. CDR3 sequence (DNA): TGTGCCTGGAACCCTGGAGGCCTAGGCTACACCTTC.

J is TRBJ2-7 and V is TRBV11-2; no clear D. V gave up 4 bases and J gave up 2 bases, with 15 bases separating them. This CDR3 is built from 15 residues. Germline V gene data show CDR1 as SGHAT and CDR2 as FQNNGV. CDR3 DNA sequence: TGTGCCAGCAGCTCGTCCCGGAGTCCTACCTACGAGCAGTACTTC. Protein sequence: CASSSSRSPTYEQYF.

The V gene is TRBV9, the J gene TRBJ2-2; 9 nucleotides agree with TRBD2. Germline V lookup: CDR1 SGDLS, CDR2 YYNGEE. The CDR3 length is 15 residues. Trimming removed 4 bases from V and 7 bases from J; junction bases left unmatched: 8. The chain's CDR3 is CASSISGSKGGELFF. As DNA, the CDR3 is TGTGCCAGCAGCATTAGCGGGAGTAAGGGCGGGGAGCTGTTTTTT.

The chain employs TRBV9 and TRBJ1-1; D may be TRBD1 (6 bases). Between the trimmed V and J ends, which lost 3 bases and 0 bases, there was a span of 6 bases. The V gene's germline CDR1 is SGDLS and CDR2 YYNGEE. The CDR3 extends over 13 amino acids. CDR3 sequence: CASSGQVNTEAFF. DNA for the CDR3: TGTGCCAGCAGCGGACAGGTGAACACTGAAGCTTTCTTT. Combining the CDR3 with reference TRBV9 and TRBJ1-1 gives the whole variable domain DSGVTQTPKHLITATGQRVTLRCSPRSGDLSVYWYQQSLDQGLQFLIQYYNGEERAKGNILERFSAQQFPDLHSELNLSSLELGDSALYFCASSGQVNTEAFFGQGTRLTVV.

The chain is built from TRBV7-2 and TRBJ1-5; D not certain. There are 13 residues in the CDR3. Trimming took 3 bases from V and 2 from J, leaving 5 bases between them. Germline lookup yields CDR1 SGHTA and CDR2 FQGNSA. The CDR3 nucleotides are TGTGCCAGCAGCTTTAGGCGCAATCAGCCCCAGCATTTT. Its translation: CASSFRRNQPQHF.

This clone was observed once. The chain joins TRBV6-1 to TRBJ2-3; a weak D match, TRBD1 (6 bases). The CDR3 totals 13 residues. The germline V gene encodes CDR1 MNHNS and CDR2 SASEGT. Trimming pared 6 bases from V and 3 bases from J, leaving 10 bases between. CDR3 bases: TGTGCCAGCAGGTACACAGGGACAGATACGCAGTATTTT. This encodes CASRYTGTDTQYF.

This clone was seen a single time. V is TRBV7-8 and J is TRBJ2-5; 10 bases fit TRBD2. Losses at the gene ends were 4 bases for V and 2 bases for J; bases not matched to a gene: 10. The germline V gene has CDR1 SGHVS and CDR2 FQNEAQ. The CDR3 has 17 amino acids. The DNA of the CDR3 is TGTGCCAGCAGCTCCCGTTCGACTAGCGGGTTTCAAGAGACCCAGTACTTC. It encodes CASSSRSTSGFQETQYF.

The chain has TRBV28 and TRBJ1-2; 9 bases align to TRBD1. Germline CDR1 is MDHEN and CDR2 is SYDVKM. Germline trimming cut 5 bases from V and 9 bases from J; bases unmatched to any gene: 10. CDR3 length equals 14 residues. The CDR3 spells CASSPYRGHGSYTF. The DNA of the CDR3 is TGTGCCAGCAGTCCATACAGGGGGCATGGGAGCTACACCTTC.

Turning to this clone: Within the sample, other DNA sequences also encode this same CDR3. The chain combines TRBV18 with TRBJ1-1; 7 nucleotides match TRBD1. This CDR3 has 15 amino acids. Per the germline V gene, CDR1 is KGHSH and CDR2 is LQKENI. Germline trimming cut 1 base from V and 5 bases from J; bases unmatched to any gene: 7. CDR3 loop: CASSPLDRVGTEAFF. In nucleotides, the CDR3 is TGTGCCAGCTCACCACTTGACAGGGTAGGGACTGAAGCTTTCTTT.

A remark on this clone: The same CDR3 is also encoded by other DNA sequences in this sample. The chain uses TRBV28 and TRBJ1-1; 9 bases line up with TRBD1. In germline, CDR1 is MDHEN, CDR2 SYDVKM. Trimming removed 4 bases from V and 3 bases from J; junction bases left unmatched: 3. CDR3 length: 14 amino acids. CDR3 residues: CASSSDRGDTEAFF. The CDR3 nucleotides read TGTGCCAGCAGTTCGGACAGGGGAGACACTGAAGCTTTCTTT.